Presented here are 26 T cell receptor beta chains from one specimen sequenced in a study of shared T cell receptors in the human thymus. Sequenced by immunoSEQ multiplex PCR; TCRdb stores in-frame clones only, minus some. Altogether some 720,000 clones are present, roughly 90% being singletons, with the ten largest covering 0.0095% to 0.013%. The sample was also linked to a second study, of human thymus T cells.

Sequencing used thymocytes. These receptors were obtained from a boy in the first two years of life with a congenital heart defect.

This clone has a single count. The CDR3 DNA reads as TGCGCCAGCAGCCAAGAAAGCTCCTATAGCACAGATACGCAGTATTTT. The encoded protein is CASSQESSYSTDTQYF. V gene TRBV4-3 combines with J gene TRBJ2-3; D is unresolved. Trimming removed 0 bases at V and 0 bases at J, with 10 bases between. The V gene's germline CDR1 is LGHNA and CDR2 YSLEER. The CDR3 consists of 16 residues.

The J gene is TRBJ2-7, the V gene TRBV7-8, with D perhaps matching TRBD2 (6 bases). Per germline, CDR1 SGHVS and CDR2 FQNEAQ. CDR3 size: 12 residues. V shed 10 bases and J shed 3 bases, with 13 bases lying between them. The CDR3 region is CATSPGDYEQYF. DNA for the CDR3: TGTGCCACTTCCCCGGGGGACTACGAGCAGTACTTC.

The J gene is TRBJ2-5, the V gene TRBV5-1; TRBD2 agrees at 12 bases. Germline CDR1 and CDR2: SGHRS and YFSETQ. There are 20 residues in the CDR3. Trimming at V came to 5 bases and at J to 4 bases, leaving 21 bases not matched to a gene. Written as DNA, the CDR3 is TGCGCCAGCAGATGCGACCGGGACCCAAAAGGACTAGCGGGACGAGAGACCCAGTACTTC. Encoded protein: CASRCDRDPKGLAGRETQYF.

CDR3 in DNA: TGCGCCAGCAGCCAGGCAGGGCGGTATGGCTACACCTTC. This gives the protein CASSQAGRYGYTF. The chain has TRBV4-1 and TRBJ1-2, with D maybe TRBD1 (5 bases). Germline CDR1 MGHRA, CDR2 YSYEKL. This CDR3 contains 13 residues. V gave up 3 bases and J gave up 5 bases, with 10 bases separating them.

This rearrangement joins TRBV9 to TRBJ1-2; D uncertain. This CDR3 has 13 amino acids. Per the germline V gene, CDR1 is SGDLS and CDR2 is YYNGEE. V was pared by 4 bases and J by 4 bases, with 11 bases between. CDR3 DNA sequence: TGTGCCAGCAGCCCCCCGGGGATCTATGGCTACACCTTC. Its protein is CASSPPGIYGYTF. Variable domain in full (rest from reference TRBV9 and TRBJ1-2): DSGVTQTPKHLITATGQRVTLRCSPRSGDLSVYWYQQSLDQGLQFLIQYYNGEERAKGNILERFSAQQFPDLHSELNLSSLELGDSALYFCASSPPGIYGYTFGSGTRLTVV.

This chain connects TRBV19 to TRBJ2-5; D remains unclear. This CDR3 comprises 14 residues. The germline V and J ends were trimmed by 7 bases and 0 bases, with 12 bases remaining between them. CDR1 is LNHDA, CDR2 SQIVND, per germline (reference sequence). CDR3 in amino acids: CASNPARDQETQYF. Written as DNA, the CDR3 is TGTGCCAGTAACCCTGCCCGGGACCAAGAGACCCAGTACTTC. Based on the CDR3 plus reference TRBV19 and TRBJ2-5, the full variable domain is DGGITQSPKYLFRKEGQNVTLSCEQNLNHDAMYWYRQDPGQGLRLIYYSQIVNDFQKGDIAEGYSVSREKKESFPLTVTSAQKNPTAFYLCASNPARDQETQYFGPGTRLLVL.

This chain links TRBV19 with TRBJ2-1; 7 nucleotides align to TRBD2. Germline CDR1 LNHDA, CDR2 SQIVND (reference sequence). The CDR3 length is 14 residues. The DNA of the CDR3 is TGTTCCACGATGGCTAGCGGAGCCTACAATGAGCAGTTCTTC. Encoded protein: CSTMASGAYNEQFF.

The V call is TRBV25-1, the J call TRBJ2-7, with 8 nucleotides matching TRBD1. After removal of 4 bases from V and 3 bases from J, the junction contained 5 bases not matched to a gene. Germline V gives CDR1 MGHDK, CDR2 SYGVNS. This CDR3 is built from 14 residues. In nucleotides, the CDR3 is TGTGCCAGCAGTGGAGACAGGGGATACTACGAGCAGTACTTC. Protein: CASSGDRGYYEQYF.

This clone was detected once. The chain joins TRBV15 to TRBJ2-7; possible D gene TRBD2, 6 bases. V lost 0 bases and J lost 2, with 14 bases in between. CDR1 is LNHNV, CDR2 YYDKDF, per germline (reference sequence). The CDR3 totals 16 residues. CDR3: CATSRDLSGPTYEQYF. CDR3 DNA sequence: TGTGCCACCAGCAGAGATTTGAGCGGGCCGACCTACGAGCAGTACTTC.

In this sample, this clone turned up once. V gene TRBV10-1 combines with J gene TRBJ2-1; 7 bases line up with TRBD2. J gave up 6 bases and V 6 bases, and 5 bases lay outside the gene matches. The length of the CDR3 is 13 residues. Germline V gene data show CDR1 as WNHNN and CDR2 as SYGVQD (reference sequence). The CDR3 loop reads CASRGLDFNEQFF. The CDR3 DNA reads TGCGCCAGCAGAGGACTAGACTTCAATGAGCAGTTCTTC.

The genes are TRBV28 and TRBJ2-7; 10 bases are shared with TRBD2. The trim removed 2 bases at V and 6 bases at J, leaving 4 bases unmatched. CDR1 and CDR2 from the germline V gene are MDHEN and SYDVKM. The CDR3 consists of 14 residues. CDR3 in amino acids: CASSLGAGGSEQYF. CDR3 nucleotides: TGTGCCAGCAGTTTAGGAGCGGGAGGGAGCGAGCAGTACTTC.

The chain is built from TRBV10-1 and TRBJ2-1; 8 bases align to TRBD1. Per the germline V gene, CDR1 is WNHNN and CDR2 is SYGVQD (reference sequence). Trimming removed 7 bases from V and 5 bases from J; junction bases left unmatched: 10. The CDR3 loop spans 15 amino acids. Here the CDR3 reads CASTDRQGRDNEQFF. The CDR3 nucleotides read TGCGCCAGCACCGATCGACAGGGGAGAGACAATGAGCAGTTCTTC.

This chain joins TRBV6-5 and TRBJ2-5, with unresolved D. V was shortened by 10 bases and J by 5 bases, with 11 bases between the two germline ends. This CDR3 comprises 11 residues. Per germline, CDR1 MNHEY and CDR2 SVGAGI. CDR3 residues: CATLSGETQYF. In nucleotides, the CDR3 is TGTGCCACCCTTTCCGGGGAGACCCAGTACTTC.

The V gene is TRBV7-3, the J gene TRBJ2-2; 7 bases line up with TRBD2. Germline CDR1 reads SGHTA; CDR2 reads FQGTGA. The CDR3 extends over 18 amino acids. V shed 1 base, J shed 4 bases, and the junction held 12 bases outside the gene matches. As DNA, the CDR3 is TGTGCCAGCAGCTTAAGGGGGGGTCGGGAGGAAGGCACCGGGGAGCTGTTTTTT. The encoded protein is CASSLRGGREEGTGELFF.

The rearrangement uses TRBV5-1 and TRBJ2-2; D might be TRBD1 (6 bases). V was trimmed by 4 bases and J by 4 bases, leaving 11 bases between them. The CDR3 sequence is 14 residues long. Per germline, CDR1 SGHRS and CDR2 YFSETQ. The CDR3, as DNA: TGCGCCAGCAGCCTGCCGGACAGCACCGGGGAGCTGTTTTTT. Protein sequence: CASSLPDSTGELFF.

The V call is TRBV28, the J call TRBJ2-7, with TRBD2 as a possible D gene (5 bases). The CDR3 has 14 residues. The germline gives CDR1 MDHEN, CDR2 SYDVKM. V was pared by 7 bases and J by 4 bases, with 17 bases between. In DNA form, the CDR3 reads TGTGCCAGCACCAATCGCCCGGGGTCTTACGAGCAGTACTTC. This translates into CASTNRPGSYEQYF.

This clone was seen once. The J gene is TRBJ2-5, the V gene TRBV6-4; maybe TRBD2 (6 bases). CDR3 size: 15 residues. V was shortened by 7 bases and J by 0 bases, with 15 bases between the two germline ends. CDR1 is MRHNA, CDR2 SNTAGT, per germline. CDR3 nucleotides: TGTGCCAGCAAACGACTAGGCCTTTACCAAGAGACCCAGTACTTC. It yields the protein CASKRLGLYQETQYF.

This rearrangement joins TRBV1 to TRBJ2-1; TRBD2, the D gene given by the table, was not confirmed from the DNA. TRBV1 is deemed a pseudogene. The CDR3 consists of 9 residues. CDR3 in DNA: TGCACCAGCGTTAGCGGGGAGTTCTTC. It translates to CTSVSGEFF.

The V call is TRBV5-1, the J call TRBJ2-1; 8 bases match TRBD1. The CDR3 has 16 residues. Trimming at V came to 3 bases and at J to 2 bases, leaving 7 bases not matched to a gene. The germline CDR1 and CDR2 sequences are SGHRS and YFSETQ. The CDR3 spells CASSYHPGQAYNEQFF. CDR3 DNA: TGCGCCAGCAGCTACCACCCGGGACAGGCCTACAATGAGCAGTTCTTC.

The J gene is TRBJ1-1, the V gene TRBV15; D gene unclear. V was cut by 1 base and J by 6 bases, with 6 bases left in between. There are 12 residues in the CDR3. The germline V gene encodes CDR1 LNHNV and CDR2 YYDKDF (reference sequence). The CDR3 reads CATSRGAAEAFF. CDR3 nucleotide sequence: TGTGCCACCAGCAGAGGAGCGGCTGAAGCTTTCTTT.

CDR3 nucleotide sequence: TGTGCCAGCAGCCCTCGTTCCGGCGGCACCTCTGGAAACACCATATATTTT. Translation: CASSPRSGGTSGNTIYF. The chain is built from TRBV27 and TRBJ1-3; the D is unclear. The germline CDR1 and CDR2 sequences are MNHEY and SMNVEV (reference sequence). V was shortened by 6 bases and J by 0 bases, with 18 bases between the two germline ends. This CDR3 has 17 amino acids.

The CDR3 DNA sequence: TGTGCCAGCTCACCACCACCGAGACCCCGGGACAGAGACTACGAGCAGTACTTC. Translating gives CASSPPPRPRDRDYEQYF. The gene calls are TRBV18 and TRBJ2-7; 7 nucleotides agree with TRBD1. With V trimmed by 0 bases and J by 3 bases, 14 bases remained unmatched. The germline V gene encodes CDR1 KGHSH and CDR2 LQKENI. This CDR3 comprises 18 residues.

This clone was seen more than once but under ten times. The same CDR3 also results from other DNA sequences found in this sample. The chain employs TRBV7-2 and TRBJ2-7, with 7 nucleotides matching TRBD1. From germline, CDR1 is SGHTA and CDR2 FQGNSA. V dropped 5 bases and J dropped 0; count of bases not matched to a gene: 4. CDR3 length: 14 amino acids. CDR3 sequence (DNA): TGTGCCAGCAGCCCCCGGGACAGCTCCTACGAGCAGTACTTC. Protein: CASSPRDSSYEQYF.

V and J are TRBV9 and TRBJ2-2; 13 nucleotides agree with TRBD2. Germline CDR1 and CDR2: SGDLS and YYNGEE. The CDR3 is 19 amino acids. With 3 bases clipped from V and 0 bases from J, the junction kept 8 bases outside the gene matches. The CDR3 nucleotides read TGTGCCAGCAGCGCCCGGACTAGCGGGAGACCCGCGAACACCGGGGAGCTGTTTTTT. Translated, it gives CASSARTSGRPANTGELFF. Full variable domain (missing parts from reference TRBV9 and TRBJ2-2): DSGVTQTPKHLITATGQRVTLRCSPRSGDLSVYWYQQSLDQGLQFLIQYYNGEERAKGNILERFSAQQFPDLHSELNLSSLELGDSALYFCASSARTSGRPANTGELFFGEGSRLTVL.

The V and J genes are TRBV10-3 and TRBJ1-1; 10 nucleotides line up with TRBD1. In germline, CDR1 is ENHRY, CDR2 SYGVKD. There are 16 residues in the CDR3. V lost 3 bases and J lost 4; bases outside the gene matches: 8. The DNA of the CDR3 is TGTGCCATCAGTGACACCGGGACAGGGGTGGGCACTGAAGCTTTCTTT. Amino acids: CAISDTGTGVGTEAFF.

The J gene is TRBJ2-7, the V gene TRBV10-1; a possible D gene is TRBD2 (5 bases). In germline, CDR1 is WNHNN, CDR2 SYGVQD (reference sequence). V was pared by 2 bases and J by 4 bases, with 15 bases between. This CDR3 spans 15 amino acids. Here the CDR3 DNA reads TGCGCCAGCAGTGAGGAGGTGGGAGTGGTGTACGAGCAGTACTTC. It is translated as CASSEEVGVVYEQYF.